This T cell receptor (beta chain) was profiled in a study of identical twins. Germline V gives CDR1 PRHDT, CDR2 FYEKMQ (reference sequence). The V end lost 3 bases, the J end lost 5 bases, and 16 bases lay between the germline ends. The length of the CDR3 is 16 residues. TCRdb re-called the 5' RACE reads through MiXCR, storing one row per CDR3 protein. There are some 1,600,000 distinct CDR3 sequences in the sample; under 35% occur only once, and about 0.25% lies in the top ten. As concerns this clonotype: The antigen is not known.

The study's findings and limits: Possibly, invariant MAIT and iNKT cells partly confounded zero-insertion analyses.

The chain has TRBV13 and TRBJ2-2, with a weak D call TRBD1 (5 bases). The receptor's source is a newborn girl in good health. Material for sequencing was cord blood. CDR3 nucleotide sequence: TGTGCCAGCAGCTTCGGTCCTGACAGAAGAACCGGGGAGCTGTTTTTT. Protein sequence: CASSFGPDRRTGELFF.